This T cell receptor beta chain was sequenced in a study of blood T cell repertoires in COVID-19. This table comes from immunoSEQ multiplex PCR, and its TCRdb copy is limited to in-frame clones, with some not included. The data contain 100,000 to 150,000 clones, more than 85% of them singletons. From germline, CDR1 is LNHDA and CDR2 SQIVND (reference sequence). The CDR3 is 13 residues long. V trimming: 5 bases; J trimming: 5 bases; junction bases outside the gene matches: 5. The source of this sequence is a man in his fifties or sixties with COVID-19, enrolled during active disease. The source material was peripheral blood. The chain joins TRBV19 to TRBJ1-2; 7 nucleotides match TRBD1. This CDR3 reads CASSLNRGYGYTF. In DNA form, the CDR3 reads TGTGCCAGTAGTCTGAACAGGGGATATGGCTACACCTTC.